This TCR beta chain was recorded in a study of shared clonotypes between healthy human individuals. A word on this clone: Antigen: not known.

Broader study findings: The study generally estimated greater richness for naive than memory subsets. Relative to their counterparts shared across all four donors, non-shared clonotypes exhibited diminished generation probabilities.

Several immunoSEQ plates held equal portions of the genomic DNA taken from each subset. Sorted-subset replicate PCRs used about 200 ng DNA, some 33,000 T cell genomes. Method: immunoSEQ multiplex PCR; TCRdb's copy keeps in-frame clones and lacks some. The profile shows about 870,000 clones, 80% to 95% of them singletons. CD45RO negativity and positive selection for CCR7 defined naive CD8 cells, a population that excluded terminally differentiated effector memory CD45RA+ cells. The length of the CDR3 is 14 residues. V was cut by 2 bases and J by 0 bases, with 7 bases left in between. Germline CDR1 reads MNHEY; CDR2 reads SMNVEV (reference sequence).

The receptor comes from a man younger than 45 in good health. Sequenced input: naive CD8+ T cells sorted from blood. V is TRBV27 and J is TRBJ1-1; no firm D call. This CDR3 reads CASSLNSLNTEAFF. The CDR3 region has the DNA TGTGCCAGCAGTTTAAACTCCTTGAACACTGAAGCTTTCTTT.